There are a few counts of the clone carrying this TCR beta chain. Its antigen remains unknown. This specimen comes from a study of human T cells and chemical hapten exposure. Study conclusions and caveats: Sensitizing to DPC left TCRs with a frequency above 1 in 1000 unaltered. PT1 expanded TCR counts and patch test score were linked, and their correlation was positive. Compared to controls, expanded TCRs made significantly more large clusters of similar CDR3s.

TCRdb redid the calling of the RACE reads with MiXCR, one entry per CDR3 protein. The repertoire has 80,000 to 100,000 distinct CDR3 sequences, over 7.5% of them found once; the top ten carry 2% to 2.5%. Time point in this sample: patch test 2, 6 weeks after DPC sensitization. Regarding treatment: therapeutic diphenylcyclopropenone sensitization with weekly scalp DPC. Alopecia patients between 18 and 70 years old and suitable for DPC were used as donors. Trimming shortened V by 3 bases and J by 4 bases, and 12 bases separated the two germline ends. Germline CDR1 and CDR2: MNHNS and SASEGT. This CDR3 is 14 amino acids long.

The chain is built from TRBV6-1 and TRBJ1-1; D might be TRBD1 (6 bases). Sequenced here: whole blood, sampled in connection with sensitization to the hapten diphenylcyclopropenone (DPC). The TCR was taken from a woman aged 40 to 55 with alopecia areata. Some clones in this sample may be carry-over from other donors' samples. CDR3 DNA: TGTGCCAGCAGTGAGCGCCCCAGGGGCACTGAAGCTTTCTTT. As protein: CASSERPRGTEAFF.